This T cell receptor beta chain was captured by sequencing in a study of PD-1 blockade in classical Hodgkin lymphoma. Repertoires were generated with immunoSEQ multiplex PCR, while TCRdb's copy carries only in-frame clones and drops some. The table lists 17,000 or so clones, about four fifths of them singletons. Germline CDR1 is LGHNA and CDR2 is YNFKEQ. J lost 2 bases, V lost 4 bases, and 7 bases had no gene match. The CDR3 has 15 amino acids. The time point is: newly diagnosed, previously untreated cHL patient sample. Comparators were PBMCs taken from newly diagnosed, untreated classical Hodgkin lymphoma.

This receptor was taken from a human donor with classical Hodgkin lymphoma. Material: peripheral blood mononuclear cells (PBMCs). The genes are TRBV4-2 and TRBJ1-1; 7 bases are shared with TRBD1. The CDR3 is CASSPLGTVNTEAFF. The CDR3 DNA follows: TGTGCCAGCAGCCCCCTCGGGACAGTTAACACTGAAGCTTTCTTT.